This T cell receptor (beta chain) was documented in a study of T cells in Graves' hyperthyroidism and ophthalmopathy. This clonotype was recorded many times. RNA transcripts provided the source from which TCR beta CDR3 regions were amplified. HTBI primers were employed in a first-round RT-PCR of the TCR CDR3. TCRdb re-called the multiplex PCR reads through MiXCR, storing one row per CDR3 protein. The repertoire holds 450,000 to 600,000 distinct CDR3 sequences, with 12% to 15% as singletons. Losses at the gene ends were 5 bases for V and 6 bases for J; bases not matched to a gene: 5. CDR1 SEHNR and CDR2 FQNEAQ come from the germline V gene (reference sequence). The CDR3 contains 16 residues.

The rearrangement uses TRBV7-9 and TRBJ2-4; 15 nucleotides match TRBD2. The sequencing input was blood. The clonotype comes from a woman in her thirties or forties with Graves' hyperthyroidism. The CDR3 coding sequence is TGTGCCAGCAGCGTCTCGGGACTAGCGGGAGGAAACATTCAGTACTTC. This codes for CASSVSGLAGGNIQYF.